Presented here are 29 T cell receptor beta chains from one specimen sequenced in a study of blood T cell repertoires in COVID-19. Sequencing was performed with immunoSEQ multiplex PCR; in TCRdb, only in-frame clones are kept and a portion is missing. The sample gives about 160,000 clones, around four fifths of which show up once; around 2.8% is in the top ten. Source material: peripheral blood. The receptors derive from a man aged 70 or older with acute or convalescent COVID-19.

The V gene is TRBV7-2, the J gene TRBJ1-2; D is possibly TRBD1 (5 bases). This CDR3 region has 14 residues. Germline-derived CDR1 and CDR2 are SGHTA and FQGNSA. V was pared by 1 base and J by 4 bases, with 10 bases between. The CDR3 here is CASSLGGRVYGYTF. The CDR3 DNA reads TGTGCCAGCAGCTTAGGCGGCAGGGTCTATGGCTACACCTTC.

This chain links TRBV11-3 with TRBJ2-1, with no clear D. CDR3 length: 13 amino acids. In germline, CDR1 is SGHNT, CDR2 YENEEA. Deletions cut 4 bases from V and 10 bases from J, with 14 bases between. The CDR3 region has the DNA TGTGCCAGCAGCTCCCAGGTCAGAACAGAGCAGTTCTTC. It yields the protein CASSSQVRTEQFF.

This clone appeared once. This chain joins TRBV29-1 and TRBJ1-4, with a tentative D call TRBD1 (5 bases). V was clipped by 5 bases and J by 0 bases, with 13 bases between them. This CDR3 has 15 residues. Germline V lookup: CDR1 SQVTM, CDR2 ANQGSEA. DNA of the CDR3: TGCAGCGTTTGGGGGGGGACCGCAACTAATGAAAAACTGTTTTTT. Protein product: CSVWGGTATNEKLFF.

J is TRBJ1-5 and V is TRBV21-1. TRBV21-1 corresponds to a pseudogene. The CDR3 runs 17 residues. CDR3 residues: CASSKRWGGSSNQPQHF. CDR3 nucleotide sequence: TGTGCCAGCAGCAAACGGTGGGGAGGGTCAAGCAATCAGCCCCAGCATTTT.

The chain couples TRBV19 to TRBJ1-5, with D possibly matching TRBD1 (5 bases). The CDR3 is 14 amino acids. Germline V CDR1 and CDR2: LNHDA, SQIVND (reference sequence). CDR3 DNA: TGTGCAGGAGGGGAGGGCGGACGCAATCAGCCCCAGCATTTT. Its translation is CAGGEGGRNQPQHF.

The chain has TRBV6-6 and TRBJ1-1; D is possibly TRBD1 (6 bases). The V and J ends lost 2 bases and 4 bases respectively, with 14 bases between them. The CDR3 totals 15 residues. Looked up from germline, CDR1 is MNHNY and CDR2 is SVGAGI (reference sequence). CDR3 region: CASSYTRQATTEAFF. Written as DNA, the CDR3 is TGTGCCAGCAGTTACACTCGACAGGCCACCACTGAAGCTTTCTTT.

Points on this clone: One end of the junction does not line up with germline, which may come from a read error. The CDR3 is CASRYRAEAFF. The CDR3 coding sequence is TGTGCCAGCCGTTACAGAGCTGAAGCTTTCTTT. J is TRBJ1-1 and V is TRBV6-5; D not certain. The CDR3 loop spans 11 amino acids. Germline V gives CDR1 MNHEY, CDR2 SVGAGI.

The chain uses TRBV2 and TRBJ1-6; TRBD1 matches 7 bases. V dropped 1 base and J dropped 5; count of bases not matched to a gene: 2. This CDR3 contains 15 residues. CDR1 and CDR2 (germline): SNHLY, FYNNEI. The CDR3 DNA follows: TGTGCCAGCAGTGAAGAAAGGGGGCATAATTCACCCCTCCACTTT. Its protein product is CASSEERGHNSPLHF.

The gene calls are TRBV7-3 and TRBJ2-2, with 8 positions matching TRBD1. The CDR3 spans 16 residues. Germline CDR1 SGHTA, CDR2 FQGTGA. V lost 4 bases and J lost 4; bases outside the gene matches: 8. The CDR3 DNA reads TGTGCCAGCAGCTCCCAGGACAGGGCCTCCACCGGGGAGCTGTTTTTT. It encodes CASSSQDRASTGELFF.

The chain couples TRBV28 to TRBJ1-6, with a tentative D call TRBD1 (6 bases). Germline V gene data show CDR1 as MDHEN and CDR2 as SYDVKM. V dropped 4 bases and J dropped 7 bases, with 14 bases sitting between them. The CDR3 has 15 residues. CDR3 sequence (DNA): TGTGCCAGCAGTTCGACCGGGACACGAAATTCACCCCTCCACTTT. Its translation: CASSSTGTRNSPLHF.

This chain links TRBV21-1 with TRBJ2-1; TRBD1, the table's D call, lacks a check against the DNA. TRBV21-1 is an annotated pseudogene. The CDR3 spans 15 residues. The CDR3 sequence is CASSKGTGICHEQFF. For the CDR3, the DNA is TGTGCCAGCAGCAAAGGGACAGGGATTTGTCATGAGCAGTTCTTC.

V gene TRBV27 combines with J gene TRBJ2-3; TRBD2 matches 7 bases. CDR3 size: 16 residues. CDR1 is MNHEY and CDR2 is SMNVEV in the germline V gene (reference sequence). V was pared by 2 bases and J by 3 bases, with 8 bases of the junction left unmatched. The CDR3 DNA reads as TGTGCCAGCAGTTTAGGACTAGATCACATTACAGATACGCAGTATTTT. Residues: CASSLGLDHITDTQYF.

V and J are TRBV30 and TRBJ1-2, with a tentative D call TRBD1 (6 bases). The CDR3 sequence is 18 residues long. V shed 3 bases and J shed 2 bases, with 25 bases lying between them. Germline CDR1 reads GTSNPN; CDR2 reads SVGIG (reference sequence). The CDR3: CAWSPPLTGLNSNYGYTF. The DNA of the CDR3 is TGTGCCTGGAGCCCACCCTTGACAGGCCTAAATTCGAACTATGGCTACACCTTC. Combining the CDR3 with reference TRBV30 and TRBJ1-2 gives the whole variable domain SQTIHQWPATLVQPVGSPLSLECTVEGTSNPNLYWYRQAAGRGLQLLFYSVGIGQISSEVPQNLSASRPQDRQFILSSKKLLLSDSGFYLCAWSPPLTGLNSNYGYTFGSGTRLTVV.

The sample holds a few counts of this clone. This chain links TRBV18 with TRBJ1-1; 7 bases map to TRBD1. Germline V lookup: CDR1 KGHSH, CDR2 LQKENI. There are 14 residues in the CDR3. The V segment lost 3 bases and the J segment 6 bases; nucleotides outside the gene matches: 7. CDR3 in DNA: TGTGCCAGCTCACCTGGACAGGTTCTTTCTGAAGCTTTCTTT. Protein product: CASSPGQVLSEAFF.

The chain employs TRBV9 and TRBJ1-2; tentatively, D is TRBD1 (5 bases). The CDR3 length is 16 residues. Germline V gene data show CDR1 as SGDLS and CDR2 as YYNGEE. V shed 0 bases and J shed 5 bases, with 17 bases lying between them. The CDR3 region is CASSVGPLQGLYGYTF. In DNA, the CDR3 is TGTGCCAGCAGCGTAGGACCTCTCCAGGGTCTATATGGCTACACCTTC.

The chain recombines TRBV4-3 with TRBJ1-1, with D perhaps matching TRBD1 (5 bases). The CDR3 spans 14 residues. Trimming shortened V by 0 bases and J by 7 bases, and 12 bases separated the two germline ends. Per germline, CDR1 LGHNA and CDR2 YSLEER. CDR3 DNA: TGCGCCAGCAGCCAAGAGCCAGGGAGGGTTGAAGCTTTCTTT. This translates into CASSQEPGRVEAFF.

The V call is TRBV5-4, the J call TRBJ2-3; the match to TRBD2 covers 9 bases. This CDR3 is 17 amino acids long. After removal of 0 bases from V and 3 bases from J, the junction contained 8 bases not matched to a gene. Looked up from germline, CDR1 is SGHNT and CDR2 is YYREEE (reference sequence). CDR3 region: CASSLGGTSRVTDTQYF. The CDR3 nucleotides read TGTGCCAGCAGCTTGGGGGGGACTAGCCGGGTGACAGATACGCAGTATTTT.

The rearrangement uses TRBV19 and TRBJ2-7, with 7 nucleotides matching TRBD2. CDR3 length: 14 amino acids. Germline lookup yields CDR1 LNHDA and CDR2 SQIVND (reference sequence). V lost 7 bases and J lost 1; bases outside the gene matches: 7. In nucleotides, the CDR3 is TGTGCCAGTACGGGGAGGGCAGGATCCTACGAGCAGTACTTC. This gives the protein CASTGRAGSYEQYF.

This chain connects TRBV9 to TRBJ2-1, with 10 bases identical to TRBD2. V was clipped by 4 bases and J by 0 bases; unmatched bases: 13. The CDR3 has 19 residues. In germline, CDR1 is SGDLS, CDR2 YYNGEE. The CDR3 is CASSPRGSGGASSYNEQFF. CDR3 sequence (DNA): TGTGCCAGCAGCCCCCGGGGCAGCGGGGGGGCCAGCTCCTACAATGAGCAGTTCTTC.

V usage is TRBV7-3 and J usage is TRBJ2-1, with 11 bases fitting TRBD2. This CDR3 has 15 amino acids. The V gene end was trimmed by 3 bases and the J gene end by 8 bases; junction bases not matched to a gene: 6. Germline lookup yields CDR1 SGHTA and CDR2 FQGTGA. CDR3 nucleotide sequence: TGTGCCAGCAGCTTTACTAGCGGGAGTTTCGATGAGCAGTTCTTC. This sequence encodes CASSFTSGSFDEQFF.

This clone was counted only a few times. V is TRBV27 and J is TRBJ2-7; D possibly corresponds to TRBD2 (6 bases). Trimming took 0 bases from V and 7 from J, leaving 13 bases between them. Germline CDR1 and CDR2: MNHEY and SMNVEV (reference sequence). The CDR3 consists of 14 residues. CDR3 protein: CASSLSVSGGEQYF. The DNA of the CDR3 is TGTGCCAGCAGTTTATCGGTTTCTGGGGGGGAGCAGTACTTC.

The rearrangement links TRBV7-9 to TRBJ1-1; TRBD1 agrees at 7 bases. CDR1 is SEHNR, CDR2 FQNEAQ, per germline (reference sequence). Trimming took 5 bases from V and 1 from J; bases not matched to a gene: 4. The CDR3 runs to 14 residues. The CDR3 loop reads CASSRRQGNTEAFF. DNA for the CDR3: TGTGCCAGCAGCCGTAGACAGGGGAACACTGAAGCTTTCTTT.

The V and J genes are TRBV30 and TRBJ1-1; D remains ambiguous. Germline CDR1 GTSNPN, CDR2 SVGIG (reference sequence). Trimming shortened V by 0 bases and J by 1 base, and 9 bases separated the two germline ends. The CDR3 totals 14 residues. Written as DNA, the CDR3 is TGTGCCTGGAGTGTGCCAGGCCGGAACACTGAAGCTTTCTTT. This codes for CAWSVPGRNTEAFF.

The rearrangement joins TRBV5-4 to TRBJ2-5; tentatively, D is TRBD1 (6 bases). Germline CDR1 is SGHNT and CDR2 is YYREEE (reference sequence). This CDR3 region has 13 residues. The ends were cut back, 4 bases at V and 2 bases at J, with 9 bases in the middle. The CDR3 loop is CASSTGTQETQYF. In nucleotides, the CDR3 is TGTGCCAGCAGCACCGGGACACAAGAGACCCAGTACTTC.

This clone was counted once. The chain employs TRBV24-1 and TRBJ1-2, with 12 bases identical to TRBD1. Looked up from germline, CDR1 is KGHDR and CDR2 is SFDVKD. The junction had 5 bases not matched to a gene; V was cut back by 12 bases and J by 1 base. The CDR3 covers 14 residues. Here the CDR3 DNA reads TGTGCCGCGGGGACAGGGGGCTTTAACTATGGCTACACCTTC. It encodes CAAGTGGFNYGYTF.

CDR3: CSVVWGQGGLAEAFF. The CDR3 region has the DNA TGCAGCGTGGTCTGGGGACAGGGAGGTTTGGCTGAAGCTTTCTTT. The chain carries TRBV29-1 and TRBJ1-1; 9 bases fit TRBD1. Germline V gives CDR1 SQVTM, CDR2 ANQGSEA. Germline trimming cut 6 bases from V and 6 bases from J; bases unmatched to any gene: 14. The CDR3 is 15 amino acids.

This chain joins TRBV7-9 and TRBJ2-5; possibly TRBD2 for D (5 bases). The V gene lost 6 bases and the J gene lost 2 bases, with 16 bases spanning the gap. The CDR3 length is 15 residues. The V gene's germline CDR1 is SEHNR and CDR2 FQNEAQ (reference sequence). The CDR3 sequence is CASRLNSEPQETQYF. CDR3 bases: TGTGCCAGCAGGCTCAATAGCGAGCCACAAGAGACCCAGTACTTC.

The chain carries TRBV19 and TRBJ1-1; 9 bases agree with TRBD1. J gave up 1 base and V 6 bases, and 6 bases lay outside the gene matches. The CDR3 runs to 15 residues. Germline assignment: CDR1 LNHDA and CDR2 SQIVND (reference sequence). DNA for the CDR3: TGTGCCAGTAGCGAACAGGGGGCTGGGAACACTGAAGCTTTCTTT. Translation: CASSEQGAGNTEAFF. Variable domain in full (rest from reference TRBV19 and TRBJ1-1): DGGITQSPKYLFRKEGQNVTLSCEQNLNHDAMYWYRQDPGQGLRLIYYSQIVNDFQKGDIAEGYSVSREKKESFPLTVTSAQKNPTAFYLCASSEQGAGNTEAFFGQGTRLTVV.

This chain joins TRBV6-6 and TRBJ2-4, with 9 nucleotides matching TRBD2. This CDR3 spans 16 amino acids. Germline V gene sequence: CDR1 MNHNY, CDR2 SVGAGI (reference sequence). V was clipped by 0 bases and J by 4 bases; unmatched bases: 4. The CDR3 here is CASSYSTSGGKNIQYF. CDR3 DNA sequence: TGTGCCAGCAGTTACTCGACTAGCGGAGGGAAAAACATTCAGTACTTC.